The next 21 T cell receptor beta chains were all read from a single sample in a study of blood T cell repertoires in COVID-19. The data were produced by immunoSEQ multiplex PCR, yet TCRdb's version contains in-frame clones alone and is incomplete. The sample lists some 530,000 clones, around 85% occurring once. The sample consisted of peripheral blood. The origin of the receptors is a human donor in a cohort sampled during active COVID-19.

This chain joins TRBV30 and TRBJ1-2; D gene ambiguous. V lost 6 bases, J lost 3 bases, and 17 bases lay in between. The CDR3 extends over 14 amino acids. CDR1 and CDR2 (germline): GTSNPN, SVGIG (reference sequence). The CDR3 is CACRRPGGDYGYTF. DNA of the CDR3: TGTGCCTGTAGGAGGCCGGGAGGCGACTATGGCTACACCTTC.

The chain couples TRBV5-1 to TRBJ1-2; D remains ambiguous. The CDR3 consists of 15 residues. With 2 bases removed from V and 2 bases from J, the gap between germline ends came to 13 bases. CDR1 is SGHRS, CDR2 YFSETQ, per germline. CDR3 sequence (DNA): TGCGCCAGCAGCTTCGCGGGAGAGTGGAACTATGGCTACACCTTC. This translates into CASSFAGEWNYGYTF.

J is TRBJ2-1 and V is TRBV3-1 (or the pseudogene TRBV3-2); 11 positions match TRBD2. Trimming at V came to 0 bases and at J to 7 bases, leaving 5 bases not matched to a gene. CDR1 is LGHDT and CDR2 is YNNKEL in the germline V gene (reference sequence). This CDR3 has 16 residues. This CDR3 is CASSQDTSGSKNEQFF. CDR3 in DNA: TGTGCCAGCAGCCAAGACACTAGCGGGAGTAAGAATGAGCAGTTCTTC.

CDR3 amino acids: CASRLTGVNSPLHF. The DNA for the CDR3 is TGTGCCAGCAGGCTAACAGGGGTTAATTCACCCCTCCACTTT. The chain joins TRBV27 to TRBJ1-6; 7 nucleotides match TRBD1. CDR1 and CDR2 from the germline V gene are MNHEY and SMNVEV (reference sequence). V shed 6 bases and J 6 bases; nucleotides not matched to a gene: 5. This CDR3 has 14 amino acids.

V usage is TRBV27 and J usage is TRBJ2-3, with a weak D call TRBD1 (6 bases). The CDR3 runs 16 residues. Trimming left V 5 bases short and J 2 bases short, with 17 bases between. Germline V gene lookup returns CDR1 MNHEY and CDR2 SMNVEV (reference sequence). The CDR3 protein is CASSPLMGAFTDTQYF. The CDR3 DNA reads as TGTGCCAGCAGTCCCCTAATGGGGGCCTTCACAGATACGCAGTATTTT.

This chain uses TRBV12-3 or TRBV12-4 with TRBJ1-4; D is undetermined. This CDR3 spans 11 amino acids. V gave up 11 bases and J gave up 8 bases, with 12 bases separating them. As DNA, the CDR3 is TGTGCCGCGCGGGCGGTCGAAAAACTGTTTTTT. It translates to CAARAVEKLFF.

The genes are TRBV11-2 and TRBJ2-1; the D is unclear. The CDR3 runs 13 residues. Trimming pared 1 base from V and 6 bases from J, leaving 7 bases between. Germline V CDR1 and CDR2: SGHAT, FQNNGV. The CDR3: CASSLVSLNEQFF. CDR3 DNA sequence: TGTGCCAGCAGCTTAGTATCCCTCAATGAGCAGTTCTTC.

V is TRBV5-8 and J is TRBJ1-2; 8 positions agree with TRBD1. The junction had 8 bases not matched to a gene; V was cut back by 2 bases and J by 5 bases. Germline lookup yields CDR1 SGHTS and CDR2 YDEGEE. This CDR3 is 15 amino acids long. The CDR3 sequence: CASSLGQGGWYGYTF. The CDR3 DNA sequence: TGTGCCAGCAGCTTAGGACAGGGTGGATGGTATGGCTACACCTTC.

J is TRBJ1-2 and V is TRBV6-6; 8 bases map to TRBD1. Germline V lookup: CDR1 MNHNY, CDR2 SVGAGI (reference sequence). The junction had 13 bases not matched to a gene; V was cut back by 8 bases and J by 8 bases. The CDR3 consists of 14 residues. In DNA form, the CDR3 reads TGTGCCAGCTTATCAGGGGGCAGGGATGGCGGCTACACCTTC. Translation gives CASLSGGRDGGYTF.

This rearrangement joins TRBV5-4 to TRBJ1-1, with 9 bases fitting TRBD1. The germline V gene encodes CDR1 SGHNT and CDR2 YYREEE (reference sequence). The CDR3 is 11 residues long. The V gene end was trimmed by 5 bases and the J gene end by 12 bases; junction bases not matched to a gene: 5. CDR3 bases: TGTGCCAGCAGGGGGGGGACAGGGACTTTCTTT. Its translation is CASRGGTGTFF. The full variable domain, with the rest looked up from reference TRBV5-4 and TRBJ1-1, is ETGVTQSPTHLIKTRGQQVTLRCSSQSGHNTVSWYQQALGQGPQFIFQYYREEENGRGNFPPRFSGLQFPNYSSELNVNALELDDSALYLCASRGGTGTFFGQGTRLTVV.

This clone turned up a few times. V usage is TRBV27 and J usage is TRBJ1-5; 12 bases are shared with TRBD1. Per germline, CDR1 MNHEY and CDR2 SMNVEV (reference sequence). The CDR3 covers 18 residues. The junction had 12 bases not matched to a gene; V was cut back by 5 bases and J by 4 bases. The CDR3, as DNA: TGTGCCAGCAGTCTCGGGACAGGGGGCGAGGGTTGTAATCAGCCCCAGCATTTT. As protein: CASSLGTGGEGCNQPQHF.

This sequence joins TRBV29-1 and TRBJ2-5, with D perhaps matching TRBD1 (6 bases). Germline loops: CDR1 SQVTM, CDR2 ANQGSEA. The CDR3 consists of 12 residues. V gave up 2 bases and J gave up 7 bases, with 11 bases separating them. DNA of the CDR3: TGCAGCGTTGAATCGCAGGGGCTGACCCAGTACTTC. Encoded protein: CSVESQGLTQYF.

V usage is TRBV7-2 and J usage is TRBJ2-7; perhaps TRBD2 as D (5 bases). Germline values: CDR1 SGHTA, CDR2 FQGNSA. V was clipped by 1 base and J by 5 bases, with 15 bases between them. The CDR3 runs 15 residues. CDR3 in amino acids: CASSLVSGELDEQYF. CDR3 nucleotides: TGTGCCAGCAGCTTAGTCTCCGGGGAGCTAGACGAGCAGTACTTC.

The chain uses TRBV6-1 and TRBJ2-4; 7 nucleotides agree with TRBD1. There are 16 residues in the CDR3. Germline trimming cut 3 bases from V and 0 bases from J; bases unmatched to any gene: 5. Germline CDR1 and CDR2: MNHNS and SASEGT. The CDR3 nucleotides read TGTGCCAGCAGTGACCCGGGACAGCTAGCCAAAAACATTCAGTACTTC. Translation gives CASSDPGQLAKNIQYF.

V is TRBV6-5 and J is TRBJ2-7; D remains ambiguous. The V end was cut by 4 bases, the J end by 6 bases, with 7 bases between. Germline V CDR1 and CDR2: MNHEY, SVGAGI. This CDR3 is 11 amino acids long. CDR3 in amino acids: CASSSSLEQYF. The CDR3 DNA is TGTGCCAGCAGTTCTTCCCTCGAGCAGTACTTC.

V gene TRBV19 combines with J gene TRBJ2-7; 8 bases match TRBD2. The CDR3 covers 15 residues. V trimming: 3 bases; J trimming: 7 bases; junction bases outside the gene matches: 11. Germline-derived CDR1 and CDR2 are LNHDA and SQIVND (reference sequence). CDR3 sequence: CASSISGITEREQYF. CDR3 nucleotide sequence: TGTGCCAGTAGTATTAGCGGGATAACAGAACGGGAGCAGTACTTC. The full variable domain, with the rest looked up from reference TRBV19 and TRBJ2-7, is DGGITQSPKYLFRKEGQNVTLSCEQNLNHDAMYWYRQDPGQGLRLIYYSQIVNDFQKGDIAEGYSVSREKKESFPLTVTSAQKNPTAFYLCASSISGITEREQYFGPGTRLTVT.

The chain employs TRBV18 and TRBJ1-2; a possible D gene is TRBD1 (5 bases). Trimming cost V 3 bases and J 5 bases, with 13 bases left between them. The CDR3 contains 14 residues. The germline V gene has CDR1 KGHSH and CDR2 LQKENI. The DNA of the CDR3 is TGTGCCAGCTCACCGCTGACAGACGAGTATGGCTACACCTTC. Protein sequence: CASSPLTDEYGYTF.

This clone was seen many times. This chain connects TRBV18 to TRBJ2-7, with D possibly matching TRBD1 (7 bases). The CDR3 is made up of 15 amino acids. The V end lost 2 bases, the J end lost 4 bases, and 15 bases lay between the germline ends. Germline CDR1 is KGHSH and CDR2 is LQKENI. The CDR3 is CASSPSGTAGYEQYF. In DNA, the CDR3 is TGTGCCAGCTCACCATCCGGGACAGCGGGTTACGAGCAGTACTTC.

The chain combines TRBV6-6 with TRBJ2-4; D is unresolved. V was pared by 8 bases and J by 0 bases, with 11 bases between. CDR3 size: 14 residues. Germline V CDR1 and CDR2: MNHNY, SVGAGI (reference sequence). The CDR3 sequence is CASRDTIAKNIQYF. The CDR3 region has the DNA TGTGCCAGCCGTGACACAATAGCCAAAAACATTCAGTACTTC.

The chain employs TRBV6-6 and TRBJ2-2, with 9 bases that match TRBD2. The CDR3 is 16 amino acids. V was clipped by 2 bases and J by 6 bases; unmatched bases: 7. Germline assignment: CDR1 MNHNY and CDR2 SVGAGI (reference sequence). CDR3 amino acids: CASSYPGTSRAGELFF. The CDR3 DNA is TGTGCCAGCAGTTACCCAGGGACTAGCAGAGCCGGGGAGCTGTTTTTT.

The V gene is TRBV5-1, the J gene TRBJ2-7; the D gene is possibly TRBD1 (6 bases). The V and J ends lost 0 bases and 3 bases respectively, with 13 bases between them. The germline CDR1 and CDR2 sequences are SGHRS and YFSETQ. This CDR3 spans 15 amino acids. In DNA, the CDR3 is TGCGCCAGCAGCTTGGAGGGCAGGGGTGACTACGAGCAGTACTTC. It translates to CASSLEGRGDYEQYF.